The present T cell receptor beta chain was sequenced within a study of blood T cell repertoires in COVID-19. Overall study context: Samples representing acute and convalescent COVID-19 were sourced from the United States, Italy and Spain.

There are 15 residues in the CDR3. Germline lookup yields CDR1 MDHEN and CDR2 SYDVKM. The junction had 8 bases not matched to a gene; V was cut back by 7 bases and J by 8 bases. Study processing details: Estimation of nucleated cell counts was performed using reference gene primer amplification. Assay: immunoSEQ multiplex PCR; the TCRdb copy retains only in-frame clones and omits some. V, J and clone size derive from that table, while D and trimming were established from the DNA sequence. This sample carries approximately 70,000 clones, about 91% of them seen once, and the ten largest clones take around 7.3%. During active infection, Seattle patients enrolled and were then monitored through disease. This clone was counted once.

The chain uses TRBV28 and TRBJ2-1; 13 positions match TRBD2. The receptor was isolated from a man between 35 and 55 years old with COVID-19, enrolled during active disease. Sample: peripheral blood. The CDR3 DNA reads as TGTGCCAGCAACCCGGGACTAGCGGGAATGGATGAGCAGTTCTTC. Encoded protein: CASNPGLAGMDEQFF. The variable domain in full, with the rest retrieved from reference TRBV28 and TRBJ2-1, is DVKVTQSSRYLVKRTGEKVFLECVQDMDHENMFWYRQDPGLGLRLIYFSYDVKMKEKGDIPEGYSVSREKKERFSLILESASTNQTSMYLCASNPGLAGMDEQFFGPGTRLTVL.